The table lists the clone carrying this T cell receptor beta chain with a few counts. Its antigen is as yet unknown. The data are from a study of blood T cells in healthy people across ages. Primers used in a second PCR of roughly 6 to 12 cycles were a sample-barcoded 5' primer and a J-beta primer mix. TCRdb used MiXCR to reprocess the 5' RACE reads, holding one entry per CDR3 protein. The data show about 720,000 distinct CDR3 sequences, over 20% seen once. Study observations and caveats: PBMCs left unsorted prevented a conclusive naive versus antigen-experienced comparison. With age, beta diversity per million T cells declined roughly linearly, significantly by approximately 40. Both naive CD4+ cell counts and diversity were greater in long-lived donors than in aged donors.

The V gene's germline CDR1 is SNHLY and CDR2 FYNNEI. Trimming removed 2 bases from V and 8 bases from J, with 12 bases in between. This CDR3 is built from 13 residues. The authors extracted at least 6 micrograms of total RNA per sample. The sequence came from a man between 65 and 80 years old in good health. The sample consisted of blood. V gene TRBV2 combines with J gene TRBJ1-2; D uncertain. DNA of the CDR3: TGTGCCAGCAGTGAAACGTTAGGGAGCGGCTACACCTTC. Its translation is CASSETLGSGYTF.